The 13 T cell receptor beta chains below all came from one sample that was sequenced in a study of metastatic and nonmetastatic thyroid tumors. MiXCR was used by TCRdb to re-call the PCR reads. The repertoire holds some 25,000 clones, over 20% seen once, with under 15% in the top ten. No treatment had been given to any patient before thyroid surgery. Sequenced input: blood. The receptors originated from a male donor with papillary thyroid cancer or a benign thyroid nodule (not recorded which). Some clones in this sample may be carry-over from other donors' samples.

This clone showed up many times. The chain recombines TRBV5-1 with TRBJ2-7, with D perhaps TRBD2 (6 bases). With 5 bases removed from V and 7 bases from J, the gap between germline ends came to 22 bases. Germline V gene lookup returns CDR1 SGHRS and CDR2 YFSETQ. The CDR3 runs 15 residues. The CDR3 bases are TGCGCCAGCAGTTCCACCGTAGCGGAGCGCAGGGAGCAGTACTTC. It yields the protein CASSSTVAERREQYF.

This clone was seen at least ten times. The rearrangement joins TRBV15 to TRBJ2-3; perhaps TRBD2 as D (6 bases). V was shortened by 10 bases and J by 1 base, with 9 bases between the two germline ends. CDR1 is LNHNV, CDR2 YYDKDF, per germline (reference sequence). The CDR3 extends over 12 amino acids. CDR3 amino acids: CAISGGTDTQYF. DNA for the CDR3: TGTGCCATATCGGGAGGCACAGATACGCAGTATTTT.

Sample share makes this clone medium-sized. The gene calls are TRBV18 and TRBJ2-7; 9 bases line up with TRBD1. Germline V gene data show CDR1 as KGHSH and CDR2 as LQKENI. With 4 bases clipped from V and 6 bases from J, the junction kept 10 bases outside the gene matches. The CDR3 has 15 amino acids. Here the CDR3 DNA reads TGTGCCAGCTCACAACAGGGGGCCTCCTTAGGCGAGCAGTACTTC. Translating gives CASSQQGASLGEQYF.

This clone was counted at least ten times. The rearrangement uses TRBV6-1 and TRBJ2-7, with TRBD2 matching over 12 bases. Per the germline V gene, CDR1 is MNHNS and CDR2 is SASEGT. The CDR3 is 15 amino acids. Trimming removed 7 bases from V and 3 bases from J; junction bases left unmatched: 7. The CDR3 spells CASNQTSGRVYEQYF. As DNA, the CDR3 is TGTGCCAGCAATCAGACTAGCGGGAGAGTCTACGAGCAGTACTTC.

The gene calls are TRBV9 and TRBJ1-1; TRBD1 is a possible D gene (5 bases). V was shortened by 0 bases and J by 3 bases, with 18 bases between the two germline ends. The germline V gene has CDR1 SGDLS and CDR2 YYNGEE. The CDR3 runs 17 residues. The CDR3 nucleotides are TGTGCCAGCAGCGTAGTTGGGCAGGGTCATGGGGACACTGAAGCTTTCTTT. This sequence encodes CASSVVGQGHGDTEAFF. The full variable domain, its missing parts supplied by reference TRBV9 and TRBJ1-1, is DSGVTQTPKHLITATGQRVTLRCSPRSGDLSVYWYQQSLDQGLQFLIQYYNGEERAKGNILERFSAQQFPDLHSELNLSSLELGDSALYFCASSVVGQGHGDTEAFFGQGTRLTVV.

This chain links TRBV20-1 with TRBJ1-1; maybe TRBD1 (5 bases). Per germline, CDR1 DFQATT and CDR2 SNEGSKA (reference sequence). CDR3 length: 14 residues. Trimming pared 5 bases from V and 0 bases from J, leaving 13 bases between. The CDR3 spells CSASTVNLNTEAFF. CDR3 in DNA: TGCAGTGCTTCGACAGTGAACTTGAACACTGAAGCTTTCTTT.

This clone appeared many times. Given a much more abundant clone one base away, this may be a read error. The chain uses TRBV19 and TRBJ2-3; possible D gene TRBD1, 5 bases. Per the germline V gene, CDR1 is LNHDA and CDR2 is SQIVND (reference sequence). The CDR3 runs 16 residues. The CDR3: CASSIVATPGTGTQYF. CDR3 sequence (DNA): TGTGCCAGTAGTATCGTGGCGACCCCTGGCACAGGTACGCAGTATTTT. Full variable domain (remainder filled in from reference TRBV19 and TRBJ2-3): DGGITQSPKYLFRKEGQNVTLSCEQNLNHDAMYWYRQDPGQGLRLIYYSQIVNDFQKGDIAEGYSVSREKKESFPLTVTSAQKNPTAFYLCASSIVATPGTGTQYFGPGTRLTVL.

The chain employs TRBV9 and TRBJ2-1, with 7 bases lining up with TRBD1. With 4 bases clipped from V and 6 bases from J, the junction kept 7 bases outside the gene matches. Germline CDR1 is SGDLS and CDR2 is YYNGEE. This CDR3 has 14 residues. DNA of the CDR3: TGTGCCAGCAGCCCCGCTTACAGGGGCAATGAGCAGTTCTTC. Amino acid sequence: CASSPAYRGNEQFF.

This clone was counted ten times or more. The CDR3: CASSADYNEQFF. CDR3 DNA: TGTGCCAGCAGCGCCGATTACAATGAGCAGTTCTTC. The chain has TRBV27 and TRBJ2-1, with D uncertain. Trimming took off 6 bases at V and 4 bases at J, with 7 bases between the two ends. This CDR3 is 12 amino acids long. Germline loops: CDR1 MNHEY, CDR2 SMNVEV (reference sequence).

This chain connects TRBV12-5 to TRBJ1-2, with D uncertain. The V gene lost 5 bases and the J gene lost 8 bases, with 18 bases spanning the gap. Germline CDR1 reads LGHNT; CDR2 reads FRNRAP. This CDR3 has 14 residues. The CDR3 DNA follows: TGTGCTAGTGGTACCGAGGGCCGGGTTCAAGGCTACACCTTC. Its translation: CASGTEGRVQGYTF. Supplemented by reference TRBV12-5 and TRBJ1-2, the full variable domain reads DARVTQTPRHKVTEMGQEVTMRCQPILGHNTVFWYRQTMMQGLELLAYFRNRAPLDDSGMPKDRFSAEMPDATLATLKIQPSEPRDSAVYFCASGTEGRVQGYTFGSGTRLTVV.

This clone was seen a handful of times. This chain uses TRBV6-5 with TRBJ1-6, with a weak D call TRBD1 (6 bases). Germline V lookup: CDR1 MNHEY, CDR2 SVGAGI. V was trimmed by 1 base and J by 5 bases, leaving 9 bases between them. The CDR3 sequence is 15 residues long. Here the CDR3 DNA reads TGTGCCAGCAGTTACTATGGGGGCCATAATTCACCCCTCCACTTT. It codes for CASSYYGGHNSPLHF.

This clone was counted ten times or more. The chain is built from TRBV7-2 and TRBJ2-5; 9 bases fit TRBD2. CDR1 SGHTA and CDR2 FQGNSA come from the germline V gene. The CDR3 contains 15 residues. Losses at the gene ends were 0 bases for V and 5 bases for J; bases not matched to a gene: 4. The DNA of the CDR3 is TGTGCCAGCAGCTTAGCGGCGGGAGGGCCGGAGACCCAGTACTTC. As protein: CASSLAAGGPETQYF.

The table lists this clone with many counts. The chain couples TRBV11-3 to TRBJ1-1, with TRBD1 as a possible D gene (6 bases). Germline V gene sequence: CDR1 SGHNT, CDR2 YENEEA. V lost 5 bases to trimming and J lost 11 bases, with 18 bases between them. There are 13 residues in the CDR3. CDR3 residues: CASSPQSRGEAFF. DNA of the CDR3: TGTGCCAGCAGCCCGCAAAGCAGGGGAGAGGCTTTCTTT.